This T cell receptor beta chain derives from a study of blood T cell repertoires in COVID-19. Study-wide background: PBMCs, B-cell-depleted T cells, or T cells provided the cDNA or gDNA that made up the material.

In the original processing: Estimation of nucleated cell counts relied on the amplification of reference gene primers. Clones were sequenced by immunoSEQ multiplex PCR, and TCRdb holds only the in-frame ones, with some missing. V and J calls and clone size are copied from that table; D and trimming were computed from the DNA. The data hold a few hundred thousand clones, with approximately 89% observed a single time. The CDR3 sequence is 20 residues long. Germline V gene lookup returns CDR1 MGHRA and CDR2 YSYEKL. The V gene end was trimmed by 2 bases and the J gene end by 3 bases; junction bases not matched to a gene: 11.

The sequence derives from a woman younger than 45 with COVID-19, enrolled during active disease. The material sequenced was peripheral blood. V usage is TRBV4-1 and J usage is TRBJ2-4; 15 bases are shared with TRBD2. CDR3 DNA sequence: TGCGCCAGCAGCCAACTCGGACTAGCGGGGGGGAGTGGGGACAAAAACATTCAGTACTTC. Translating gives CASSQLGLAGGSGDKNIQYF.